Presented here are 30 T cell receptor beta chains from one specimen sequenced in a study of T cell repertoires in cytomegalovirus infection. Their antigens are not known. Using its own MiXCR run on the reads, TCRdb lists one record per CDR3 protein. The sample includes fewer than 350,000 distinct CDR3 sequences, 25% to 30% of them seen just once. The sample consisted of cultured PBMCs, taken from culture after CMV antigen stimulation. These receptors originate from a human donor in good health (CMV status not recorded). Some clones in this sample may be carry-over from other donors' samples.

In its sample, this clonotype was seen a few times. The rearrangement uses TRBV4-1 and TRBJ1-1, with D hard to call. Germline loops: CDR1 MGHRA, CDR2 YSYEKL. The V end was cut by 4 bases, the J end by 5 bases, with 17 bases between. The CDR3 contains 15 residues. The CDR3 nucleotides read TGCGCCAGCAGCCGTCTCAAGATGGGCGAGACTGAAGCTTTCTTT. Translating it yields CASSRLKMGETEAFF.

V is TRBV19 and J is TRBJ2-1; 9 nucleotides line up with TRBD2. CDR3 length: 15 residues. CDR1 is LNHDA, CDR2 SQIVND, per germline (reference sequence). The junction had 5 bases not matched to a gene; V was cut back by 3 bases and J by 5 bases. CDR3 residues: CASSMGLAGHNEQFF. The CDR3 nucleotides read TGTGCCAGTAGTATGGGTCTAGCGGGGCACAATGAGCAGTTCTTC.

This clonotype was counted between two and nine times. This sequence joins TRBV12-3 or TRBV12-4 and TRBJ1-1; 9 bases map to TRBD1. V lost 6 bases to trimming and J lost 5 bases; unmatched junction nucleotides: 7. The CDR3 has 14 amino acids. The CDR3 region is CASRPQGAVTEAFF. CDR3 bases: TGTGCCAGCAGACCACAGGGGGCCGTGACTGAAGCTTTCTTT.

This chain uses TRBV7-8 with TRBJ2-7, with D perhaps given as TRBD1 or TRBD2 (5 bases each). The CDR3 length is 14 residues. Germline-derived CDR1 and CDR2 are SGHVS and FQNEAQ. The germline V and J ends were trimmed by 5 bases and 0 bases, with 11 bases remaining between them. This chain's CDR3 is CASSLQGVSYEQYF. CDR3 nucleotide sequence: TGTGCCAGCAGCCTTCAGGGAGTCTCCTACGAGCAGTACTTC. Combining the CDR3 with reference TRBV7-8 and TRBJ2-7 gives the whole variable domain GAGVSQSPRYKVAKRGQDVALRCDPISGHVSLFWYQQALGQGPEFLTYFQNEAQLDKSGLPSDRFFAERPEGSVSTLKIQRTQQEDSAVYLCASSLQGVSYEQYFGPGTRLTVT.

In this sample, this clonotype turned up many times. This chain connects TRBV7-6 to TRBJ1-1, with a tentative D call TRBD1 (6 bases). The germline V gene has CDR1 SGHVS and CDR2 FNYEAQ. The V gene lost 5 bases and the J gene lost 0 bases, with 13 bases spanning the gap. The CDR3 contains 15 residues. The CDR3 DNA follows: TGTGCCAGCAGCCCACAGACAGGCTTGAACACTGAAGCTTTCTTT. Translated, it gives CASSPQTGLNTEAFF.

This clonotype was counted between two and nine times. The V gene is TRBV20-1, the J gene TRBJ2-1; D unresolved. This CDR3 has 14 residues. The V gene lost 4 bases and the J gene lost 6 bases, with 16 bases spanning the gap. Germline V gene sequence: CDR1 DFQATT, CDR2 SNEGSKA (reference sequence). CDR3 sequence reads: CSAIVGDLSNEQFF. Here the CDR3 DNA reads TGCAGTGCTATTGTTGGAGACCTTTCCAATGAGCAGTTCTTC.

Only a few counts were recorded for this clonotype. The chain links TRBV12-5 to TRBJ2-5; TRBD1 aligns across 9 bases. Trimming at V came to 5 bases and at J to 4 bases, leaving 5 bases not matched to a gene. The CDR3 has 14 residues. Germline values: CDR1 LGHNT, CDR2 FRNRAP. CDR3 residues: CASGKGQGSETQYF. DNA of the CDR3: TGTGCTAGTGGTAAGGGACAGGGCTCAGAGACCCAGTACTTC.

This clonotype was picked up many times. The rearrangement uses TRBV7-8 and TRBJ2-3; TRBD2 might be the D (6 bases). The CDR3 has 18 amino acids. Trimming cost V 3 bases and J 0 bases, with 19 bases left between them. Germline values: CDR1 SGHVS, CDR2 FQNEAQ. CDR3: CASSFPRTTHKSTDTQYF. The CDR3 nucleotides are TGTGCCAGCAGCTTCCCCCGGACTACTCACAAGAGCACAGATACGCAGTATTTT.

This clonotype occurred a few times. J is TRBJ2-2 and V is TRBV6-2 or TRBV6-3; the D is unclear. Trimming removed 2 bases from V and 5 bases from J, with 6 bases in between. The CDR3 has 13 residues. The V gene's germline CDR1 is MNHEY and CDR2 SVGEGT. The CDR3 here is CASSYVWTGELFF. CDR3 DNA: TGTGCCAGCAGTTACGTGTGGACCGGGGAGCTGTTTTTT.

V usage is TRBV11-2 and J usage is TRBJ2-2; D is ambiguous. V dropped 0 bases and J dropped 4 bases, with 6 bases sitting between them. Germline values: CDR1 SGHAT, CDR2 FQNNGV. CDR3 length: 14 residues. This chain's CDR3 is CASSLESGTGELFF. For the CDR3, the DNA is TGTGCCAGCAGCTTAGAGTCAGGCACCGGGGAGCTGTTTTTT. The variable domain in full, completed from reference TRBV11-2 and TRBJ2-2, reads EAGVAQSPRYKIIEKRQSVAFWCNPISGHATLYWYQQILGQGPKLLIQFQNNGVVDDSQLPKDRFSAERLKGVDSTLKIQPAKLEDSAVYLCASSLESGTGELFFGEGSRLTVL.

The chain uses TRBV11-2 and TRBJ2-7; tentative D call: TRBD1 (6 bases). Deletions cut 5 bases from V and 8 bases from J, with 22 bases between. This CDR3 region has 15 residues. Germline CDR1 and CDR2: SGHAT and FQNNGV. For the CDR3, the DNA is TGTGCCAGCAGCCCCCACAGGGAAATCCTACGAAAGCAGTACTTC. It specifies CASSPHREILRKQYF.

The chain's CDR3 is CASSSPGDIDNEQFF. CDR3 coding DNA: TGTGCCAGCAGCTCCCCGGGGGATATAGACAATGAGCAGTTCTTC. J is TRBJ2-1 and V is TRBV7-9; D perhaps matches TRBD2 (6 bases). Between the trimmed V and J ends, which lost 4 bases and 5 bases, there was a span of 15 bases. The germline CDR1 and CDR2 sequences are SEHNR and FQNEAQ (reference sequence). CDR3 length: 15 residues.

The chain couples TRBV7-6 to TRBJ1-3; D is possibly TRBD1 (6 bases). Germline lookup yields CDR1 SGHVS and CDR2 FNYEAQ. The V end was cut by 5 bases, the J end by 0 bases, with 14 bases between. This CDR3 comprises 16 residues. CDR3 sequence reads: CASSPSTGISGNTIYF. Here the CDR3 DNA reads TGTGCCAGCAGCCCATCCACAGGGATCTCTGGAAACACCATATATTTT. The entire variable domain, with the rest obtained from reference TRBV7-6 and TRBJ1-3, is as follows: GAGVSQSPRYKVTKRGQDVALRCDPISGHVSLYWYRQALGQGPEFLTYFNYEAQQDKSGLPNDRFSAERPEGSISTLTIQRTEQRDSAMYRCASSPSTGISGNTIYFGEGSWLTVV.

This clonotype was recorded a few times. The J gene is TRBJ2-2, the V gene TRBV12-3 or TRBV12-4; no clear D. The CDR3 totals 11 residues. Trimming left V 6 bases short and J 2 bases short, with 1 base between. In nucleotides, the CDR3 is TGTGCCAGCAGAAACACCGGGGAGCTGTTTTTT. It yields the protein CASRNTGELFF.

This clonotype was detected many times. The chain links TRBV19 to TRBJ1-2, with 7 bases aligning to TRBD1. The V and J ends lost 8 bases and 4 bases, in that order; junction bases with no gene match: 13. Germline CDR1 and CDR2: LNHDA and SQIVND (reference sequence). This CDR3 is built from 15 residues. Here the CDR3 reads CASRTAGGSFYGYTF. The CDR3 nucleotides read TGTGCCAGTCGGACAGCAGGGGGTAGCTTCTATGGCTACACCTTC. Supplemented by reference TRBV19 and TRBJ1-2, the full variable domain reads DGGITQSPKYLFRKEGQNVTLSCEQNLNHDAMYWYRQDPGQGLRLIYYSQIVNDFQKGDIAEGYSVSREKKESFPLTVTSAQKNPTAFYLCASRTAGGSFYGYTFGSGTRLTVV.

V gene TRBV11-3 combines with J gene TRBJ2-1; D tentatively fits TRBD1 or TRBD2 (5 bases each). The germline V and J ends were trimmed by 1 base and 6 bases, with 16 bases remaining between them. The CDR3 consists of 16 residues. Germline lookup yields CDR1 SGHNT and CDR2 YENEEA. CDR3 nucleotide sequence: TGTGCCAGCAGCTTAGCCGGGACGCTACCAATCAATGAGCAGTTCTTC. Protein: CASSLAGTLPINEQFF.

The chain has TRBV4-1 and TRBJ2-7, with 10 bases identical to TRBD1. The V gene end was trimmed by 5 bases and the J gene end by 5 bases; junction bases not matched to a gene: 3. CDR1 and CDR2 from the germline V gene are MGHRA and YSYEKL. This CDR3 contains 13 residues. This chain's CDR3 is CASSGTGVDEQYF. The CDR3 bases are TGCGCCAGCAGCGGGACAGGGGTCGACGAGCAGTACTTC.

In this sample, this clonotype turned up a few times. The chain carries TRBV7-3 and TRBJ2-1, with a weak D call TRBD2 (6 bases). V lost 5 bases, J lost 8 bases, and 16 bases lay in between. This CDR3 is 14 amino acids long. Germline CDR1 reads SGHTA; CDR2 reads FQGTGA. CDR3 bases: TGTGCCAGCAGCCAGGGAACAAAGCGGGATGAGCAGTTCTTC. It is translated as CASSQGTKRDEQFF.

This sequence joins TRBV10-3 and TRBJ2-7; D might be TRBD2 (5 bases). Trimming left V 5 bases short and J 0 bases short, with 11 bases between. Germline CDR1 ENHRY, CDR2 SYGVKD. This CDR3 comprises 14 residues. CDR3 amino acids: CAISSGLSSYEQYF. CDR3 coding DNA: TGTGCCATCAGTTCCGGACTGAGCTCCTACGAGCAGTACTTC.

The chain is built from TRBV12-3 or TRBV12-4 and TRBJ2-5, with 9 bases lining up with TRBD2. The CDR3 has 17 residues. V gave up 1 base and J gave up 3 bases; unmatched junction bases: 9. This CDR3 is CASSLGGLAGLEETQYF. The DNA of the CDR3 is TGTGCCAGCAGTTTAGGTGGGCTAGCGGGATTGGAAGAGACCCAGTACTTC.

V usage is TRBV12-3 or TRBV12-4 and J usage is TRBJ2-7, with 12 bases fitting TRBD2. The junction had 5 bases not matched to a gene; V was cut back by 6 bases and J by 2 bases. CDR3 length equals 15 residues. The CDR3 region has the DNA TGTGCCAGCAGACTGACTAGCGGGAGTACCTACGAGCAGTACTTC. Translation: CASRLTSGSTYEQYF.

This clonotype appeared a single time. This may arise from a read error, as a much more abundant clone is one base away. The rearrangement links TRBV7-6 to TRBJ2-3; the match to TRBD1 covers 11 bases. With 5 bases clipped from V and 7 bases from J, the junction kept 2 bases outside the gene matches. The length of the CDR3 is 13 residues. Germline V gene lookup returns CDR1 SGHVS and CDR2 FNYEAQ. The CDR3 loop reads CASSRTGGNTQYF. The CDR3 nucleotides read TGTGCCAGCAGCCGGACAGGGGGCAATACGCAGTATTTT. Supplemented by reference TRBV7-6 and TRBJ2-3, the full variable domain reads GAGVSQSPRYKVTKRGQDVALRCDPISGHVSLYWYRQALGQGPEFLTYFNYEAQQDKSGLPNDRFSAERPEGSISTLTIQRTEQRDSAMYRCASSRTGGNTQYFGPGTRLTVL.

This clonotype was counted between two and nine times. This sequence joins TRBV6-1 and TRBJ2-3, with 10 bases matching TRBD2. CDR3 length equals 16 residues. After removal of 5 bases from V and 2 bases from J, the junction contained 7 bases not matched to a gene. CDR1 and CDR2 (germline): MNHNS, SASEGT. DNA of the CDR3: TGTGCCAGCAGTTCCATCGGACTAGCGGACACAGATACGCAGTATTTT. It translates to CASSSIGLADTDTQYF.

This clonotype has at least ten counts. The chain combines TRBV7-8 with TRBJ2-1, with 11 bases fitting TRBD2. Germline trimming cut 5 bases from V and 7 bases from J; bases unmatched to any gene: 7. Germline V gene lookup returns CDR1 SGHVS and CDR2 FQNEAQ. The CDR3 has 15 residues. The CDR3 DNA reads TGTGCCAGCAGCCAACTAGCGGGGGCTGGTAATGAGCAGTTCTTC. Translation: CASSQLAGAGNEQFF.

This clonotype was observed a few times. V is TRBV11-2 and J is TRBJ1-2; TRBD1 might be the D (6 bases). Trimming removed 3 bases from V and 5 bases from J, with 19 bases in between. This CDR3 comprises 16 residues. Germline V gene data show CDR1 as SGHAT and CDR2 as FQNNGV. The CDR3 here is CASSFSEAQGRYGYTF. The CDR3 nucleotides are TGTGCCAGCAGCTTTTCAGAAGCTCAGGGGAGGTATGGCTACACCTTC.

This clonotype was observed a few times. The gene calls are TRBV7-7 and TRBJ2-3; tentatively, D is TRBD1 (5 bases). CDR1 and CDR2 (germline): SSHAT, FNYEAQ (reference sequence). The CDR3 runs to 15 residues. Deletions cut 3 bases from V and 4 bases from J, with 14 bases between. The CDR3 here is CASSFGSVGADTQYF. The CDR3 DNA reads TGTGCCAGCAGCTTTGGGTCTGTAGGGGCAGATACGCAGTATTTT.

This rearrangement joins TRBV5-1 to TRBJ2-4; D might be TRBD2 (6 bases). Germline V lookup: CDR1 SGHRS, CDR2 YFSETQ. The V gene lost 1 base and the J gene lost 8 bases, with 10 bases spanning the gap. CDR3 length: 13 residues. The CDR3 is CASSLSGLDIQYF. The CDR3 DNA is TGCGCCAGCAGCTTGAGCGGGTTGGACATTCAGTACTTC.

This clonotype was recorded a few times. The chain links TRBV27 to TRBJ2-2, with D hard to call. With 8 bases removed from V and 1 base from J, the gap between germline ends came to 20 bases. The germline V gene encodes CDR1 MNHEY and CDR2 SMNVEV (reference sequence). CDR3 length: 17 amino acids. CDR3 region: CASLPISATWNTGELFF. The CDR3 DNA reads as TGTGCCAGCCTTCCTATCAGCGCGACCTGGAACACCGGGGAGCTGTTTTTT.

This chain's CDR3 is CASSFSREQYF. The CDR3, as DNA: TGTGCCAGCAGCTTCTCTCGCGAGCAGTACTTC. The chain couples TRBV13 to TRBJ2-7; D not resolved. The CDR3 length is 11 residues. In germline, CDR1 is PRHDT, CDR2 FYEKMQ (reference sequence). V lost 3 bases and J 6 bases, leaving 6 bases between the germline ends.

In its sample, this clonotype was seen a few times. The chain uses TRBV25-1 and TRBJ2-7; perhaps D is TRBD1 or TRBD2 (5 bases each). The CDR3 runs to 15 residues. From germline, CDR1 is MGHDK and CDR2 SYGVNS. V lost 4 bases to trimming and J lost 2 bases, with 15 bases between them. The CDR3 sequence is CASSAPGTEAYEQYF. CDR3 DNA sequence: TGTGCCAGCAGTGCCCCCGGGACGGAGGCCTACGAGCAGTACTTC.